This T cell receptor beta chain derives from a study of human T cells and chemical hapten exposure. Study-level background: Sensitization applied 2% DPC to approximately 2 cm by approximately 2 cm of upper inner arm skin. Points from the study as a whole: Expanded TCRs produced significantly more large CDR3 similarity clusters than controls did.

This clonotype was picked up many times. Its specificity is not known. The CDR3 runs to 15 residues. The V and J ends lost 1 base and 4 bases respectively, with 13 bases between them. Germline values: CDR1 MGHRA, CDR2 YSYEKL. Time point defined: pre-sensitization, week 0. Treatment indicated: therapeutic diphenylcyclopropenone sensitization with weekly scalp DPC. As handled by the study authors: Per sample, the median was around 100,000 TCRs, with values from approximately 25,000 to 650,000. TCRdb re-called the RACE reads with MiXCR, one entry per CDR3 protein. For this entry, the V and J calls and clone size follow TCRdb and not the study's own pipeline. The sample yields 300,000 to 450,000 distinct CDR3 sequences, approximately 5.1% seen once.

Sequenced here: whole blood, sampled in connection with sensitization to the hapten diphenylcyclopropenone (DPC). The V gene is TRBV4-1, the J gene TRBJ1-1, with a possible D match to TRBD1 (6 bases). The sequence derives from a woman aged 45-60 years with alopecia areata. Some clones in this sample may be carry-over from other donors' samples. The CDR3 DNA follows: TGCGCCAGCAGCCAAGCGACAGGACTGGGCACTGAAGCTTTCTTT. Residues: CASSQATGLGTEAFF.